A selection of T cell receptor beta chains follows, all from one sample in a study of pediatric ulcerative colitis. This table comes from immunoSEQ multiplex PCR, and its TCRdb copy is limited to in-frame clones, with some not included. The sample has 25,000 to 35,000 clones; roughly 86% are singletons. Material for sequencing was blood. The receptor source for this set is a boy younger than 18 with severe ulcerative colitis. Both conserved end residues are part of each CDR3. The D gene is left open where the match is weak. Clone size, where shown, is once, few, many, or a class for clones that have expanded.

d_gene,abundance,j_gene,v_gene,CDR3aa,CDR3nt
-,few,TRBJ1-5,TRBV7-2,CASSLVGSFNQPQHF,TGTGCCAGCAGCTTAGTGGGCAGCTTCAATCAGCCCCAGCATTTT
-,-,TRBJ1-2,TRBV11-1,CASSLEGWQGTGYTF,TGTGCCAGCAGCTTAGAAGGTTGGCAGGGGACTGGCTACACCTTC
-,-,TRBJ1-2,TRBV20-1,CSVQGDYGYTF,TGCAGTGTACAAGGGGACTATGGCTACACCTTC
TRBD1,-,TRBJ2-1,TRBV19,CASSRTGGVGNYNEQFF,TGTGCCAGTAGTAGAACAGGGGGTGTGGGTAACTACAATGAGCAGTTCTTC
TRBD1,-,TRBJ1-2,TRBV6-5,CASSTTGVLPLGYTF,TGTGCCAGCAGTACGACAGGGGTCCTACCGCTTGGCTACACCTTC
-,-,TRBJ1-2,TRBV23-1,CASSQPKDSRNYGYTF,TGCGCCAGCAGTCAACCAAAGGACAGCCGAAACTATGGCTACACCTTC
-,few,TRBJ2-7,TRBV4-1,CASSPRDGHSYEQYF,TGCGCCAGCAGCCCCCGGGACGGACATTCCTACGAGCAGTACTTC
-,-,TRBJ2-7,TRBV2,CASNWKGSNEQYF,TGTGCCAGCAACTGGAAAGGGTCAAACGAGCAGTACTTC
TRBD2,-,TRBJ2-3,TRBV27,CASSAAKRGGDTDTQYF,TGTGCCAGCAGCGCAGCTAAGCGCGGGGGGGATACAGATACGCAGTATTTT
-,-,TRBJ1-3,TRBV19,CASSPSIAMGDSGNTIYF,TGTGCCAGTAGTCCATCGATAGCGATGGGAGACTCTGGAAACACCATATATTTT
TRBD1,-,TRBJ2-5,TRBV4-1,CASSQKQGAGETQYF,TGCGCCAGCAGCCAGAAACAGGGGGCCGGGGAGACCCAGTACTTC
TRBD2,-,TRBJ2-1,TRBV4-3,CASSLKKVGGIFDEQFF,TGCGCCAGCAGCCTCAAGAAGGTCGGGGGGATCTTCGATGAGCAGTTCTTC
TRBD1,-,TRBJ1-1,TRBV19,CASKPGQGFTEAFF,TGTGCCAGTAAACCAGGACAGGGCTTCACTGAAGCTTTCTTT
TRBD1,-,TRBJ1-2,TRBV13,CASSMRQGVYGYTF,TGTGCCAGCAGCATGCGACAGGGCGTCTATGGCTACACCTTC
TRBD1,-,TRBJ1-3,TRBV18,CASSPQGAGNTIYF,TGTGCCAGCTCACCACAGGGGGCCGGAAACACCATATATTTT
-,-,TRBJ2-7,TRBV5-5,CASSSTTYLGTYEQYF,TGTGCCAGCAGCTCGACTACTTACCTGGGCACCTACGAGCAGTACTTC
TRBD2,-,TRBJ2-1,TRBV7-6,CASTKDGGAYNEQFF,TGTGCCAGCACCAAAGACGGGGGGGCCTACAATGAGCAGTTCTTC
-,-,TRBJ1-1,TRBV5-6,CASQAGTNTEAFF,TGTGCCAGTCAAGCAGGGACGAACACTGAAGCTTTCTTT
TRBD1,-,TRBJ1-2,TRBV5-5,CASGGGQGAFYGYTF,TGTGCCAGCGGGGGCGGCCAGGGGGCATTCTATGGCTACACCTTC
-,-,TRBJ2-3,TRBV5-1,CASSFGGTDTQYF,TGCGCCAGCAGCTTTGGGGGAACAGATACGCAGTATTTT
-,-,TRBJ1-1,TRBV12-5,CASGRDGRYEAFF,TGTGCTAGTGGTAGGGACGGGCGCTATGAAGCTTTCTTT
-,-,TRBJ1-2,TRBV30,CAWRDRGINYGYTF,TGTGCCTGGAGAGACCGGGGGATTAACTATGGCTACACCTTC
-,-,TRBJ1-1,TRBV4-1,CASSHVNTEAFF,TGCGCCAGCAGCCATGTTAACACTGAAGCTTTCTTT
-,once,TRBJ2-3,TRBV5-4,CASNRVPGTDTQYF,TGTGCCAGTAACAGGGTTCCGGGCACAGATACGCAGTATTTT
-,-,TRBJ1-2,TRBV29-1,CSVSRGGSSGYTF,TGCAGCGTCTCCCGGGGGGGGTCTAGCGGCTACACCTTC
TRBD1,-,TRBJ2-7,TRBV4-1,CASSQWTGREIYEQYF,TGCGCCAGCAGCCAGTGGACAGGAAGGGAAATCTACGAGCAGTACTTC
-,-,TRBJ1-5,TRBV5-1,CASSVQALGSNQPQHF,TGCGCCAGCAGCGTGCAGGCCCTGGGTAGCAATCAGCCCCAGCATTTT
-,-,TRBJ2-1,TRBV4-3,CASSQGEERSYNEQFF,TGCGCCAGCAGCCAGGGGGAAGAGCGCTCCTACAATGAGCAGTTCTTC
-,-,TRBJ2-5,TRBV25-1,CASSGDQSETQYF,TGTGCCAGCAGTGGAGACCAATCAGAGACCCAGTACTTC
TRBD1,-,TRBJ2-1,TRBV7-3,CASSSNSGGEQFF,TGTGCCAGCAGCTCGAACTCAGGGGGTGAGCAGTTCTTC
-,-,TRBJ2-4,TRBV6-6,CASSRTWDGQKNIQYF,TGTGCCAGCAGTCGCACCTGGGACGGACAGAAAAACATTCAGTACTTC
-,-,TRBJ2-7,TRBV7-9,CASSLRGERQYF,TGTGCCAGCAGCTTAAGGGGAGAGAGGCAGTACTTC
-,-,TRBJ1-1,TRBV29-1,CSARRGGDTEAFF,TGCAGCGCCCGGAGAGGGGGGGACACTGAAGCTTTCTTT
-,-,TRBJ2-1,TRBV6-6,CASTVRAFGAGQFF,TGTGCCAGCACCGTCAGGGCTTTTGGTGCGGGGCAGTTCTTC
TRBD1,-,TRBJ1-4,TRBV28,CASSSGGTDNEKLFF,TGTGCCAGCAGTTCCGGGGGGACAGATAATGAAAAACTGTTTTTT
-,-,TRBJ1-1,TRBV30,CAWNPIGRWAFF,TGTGCCTGGAACCCCATAGGGAGGTGGGCTTTCTTT
-,-,TRBJ1-6,TRBV6-1,CASSEAGYSPLHF,TGTGCCAGCAGTGAGGCGGGGTATTCACCCCTCCACTTT
TRBD1,-,TRBJ1-5,TRBV27,CASSSGQGNQPQHF,TGTGCCAGCAGTTCGGGACAGGGTAATCAGCCCCAGCATTTT